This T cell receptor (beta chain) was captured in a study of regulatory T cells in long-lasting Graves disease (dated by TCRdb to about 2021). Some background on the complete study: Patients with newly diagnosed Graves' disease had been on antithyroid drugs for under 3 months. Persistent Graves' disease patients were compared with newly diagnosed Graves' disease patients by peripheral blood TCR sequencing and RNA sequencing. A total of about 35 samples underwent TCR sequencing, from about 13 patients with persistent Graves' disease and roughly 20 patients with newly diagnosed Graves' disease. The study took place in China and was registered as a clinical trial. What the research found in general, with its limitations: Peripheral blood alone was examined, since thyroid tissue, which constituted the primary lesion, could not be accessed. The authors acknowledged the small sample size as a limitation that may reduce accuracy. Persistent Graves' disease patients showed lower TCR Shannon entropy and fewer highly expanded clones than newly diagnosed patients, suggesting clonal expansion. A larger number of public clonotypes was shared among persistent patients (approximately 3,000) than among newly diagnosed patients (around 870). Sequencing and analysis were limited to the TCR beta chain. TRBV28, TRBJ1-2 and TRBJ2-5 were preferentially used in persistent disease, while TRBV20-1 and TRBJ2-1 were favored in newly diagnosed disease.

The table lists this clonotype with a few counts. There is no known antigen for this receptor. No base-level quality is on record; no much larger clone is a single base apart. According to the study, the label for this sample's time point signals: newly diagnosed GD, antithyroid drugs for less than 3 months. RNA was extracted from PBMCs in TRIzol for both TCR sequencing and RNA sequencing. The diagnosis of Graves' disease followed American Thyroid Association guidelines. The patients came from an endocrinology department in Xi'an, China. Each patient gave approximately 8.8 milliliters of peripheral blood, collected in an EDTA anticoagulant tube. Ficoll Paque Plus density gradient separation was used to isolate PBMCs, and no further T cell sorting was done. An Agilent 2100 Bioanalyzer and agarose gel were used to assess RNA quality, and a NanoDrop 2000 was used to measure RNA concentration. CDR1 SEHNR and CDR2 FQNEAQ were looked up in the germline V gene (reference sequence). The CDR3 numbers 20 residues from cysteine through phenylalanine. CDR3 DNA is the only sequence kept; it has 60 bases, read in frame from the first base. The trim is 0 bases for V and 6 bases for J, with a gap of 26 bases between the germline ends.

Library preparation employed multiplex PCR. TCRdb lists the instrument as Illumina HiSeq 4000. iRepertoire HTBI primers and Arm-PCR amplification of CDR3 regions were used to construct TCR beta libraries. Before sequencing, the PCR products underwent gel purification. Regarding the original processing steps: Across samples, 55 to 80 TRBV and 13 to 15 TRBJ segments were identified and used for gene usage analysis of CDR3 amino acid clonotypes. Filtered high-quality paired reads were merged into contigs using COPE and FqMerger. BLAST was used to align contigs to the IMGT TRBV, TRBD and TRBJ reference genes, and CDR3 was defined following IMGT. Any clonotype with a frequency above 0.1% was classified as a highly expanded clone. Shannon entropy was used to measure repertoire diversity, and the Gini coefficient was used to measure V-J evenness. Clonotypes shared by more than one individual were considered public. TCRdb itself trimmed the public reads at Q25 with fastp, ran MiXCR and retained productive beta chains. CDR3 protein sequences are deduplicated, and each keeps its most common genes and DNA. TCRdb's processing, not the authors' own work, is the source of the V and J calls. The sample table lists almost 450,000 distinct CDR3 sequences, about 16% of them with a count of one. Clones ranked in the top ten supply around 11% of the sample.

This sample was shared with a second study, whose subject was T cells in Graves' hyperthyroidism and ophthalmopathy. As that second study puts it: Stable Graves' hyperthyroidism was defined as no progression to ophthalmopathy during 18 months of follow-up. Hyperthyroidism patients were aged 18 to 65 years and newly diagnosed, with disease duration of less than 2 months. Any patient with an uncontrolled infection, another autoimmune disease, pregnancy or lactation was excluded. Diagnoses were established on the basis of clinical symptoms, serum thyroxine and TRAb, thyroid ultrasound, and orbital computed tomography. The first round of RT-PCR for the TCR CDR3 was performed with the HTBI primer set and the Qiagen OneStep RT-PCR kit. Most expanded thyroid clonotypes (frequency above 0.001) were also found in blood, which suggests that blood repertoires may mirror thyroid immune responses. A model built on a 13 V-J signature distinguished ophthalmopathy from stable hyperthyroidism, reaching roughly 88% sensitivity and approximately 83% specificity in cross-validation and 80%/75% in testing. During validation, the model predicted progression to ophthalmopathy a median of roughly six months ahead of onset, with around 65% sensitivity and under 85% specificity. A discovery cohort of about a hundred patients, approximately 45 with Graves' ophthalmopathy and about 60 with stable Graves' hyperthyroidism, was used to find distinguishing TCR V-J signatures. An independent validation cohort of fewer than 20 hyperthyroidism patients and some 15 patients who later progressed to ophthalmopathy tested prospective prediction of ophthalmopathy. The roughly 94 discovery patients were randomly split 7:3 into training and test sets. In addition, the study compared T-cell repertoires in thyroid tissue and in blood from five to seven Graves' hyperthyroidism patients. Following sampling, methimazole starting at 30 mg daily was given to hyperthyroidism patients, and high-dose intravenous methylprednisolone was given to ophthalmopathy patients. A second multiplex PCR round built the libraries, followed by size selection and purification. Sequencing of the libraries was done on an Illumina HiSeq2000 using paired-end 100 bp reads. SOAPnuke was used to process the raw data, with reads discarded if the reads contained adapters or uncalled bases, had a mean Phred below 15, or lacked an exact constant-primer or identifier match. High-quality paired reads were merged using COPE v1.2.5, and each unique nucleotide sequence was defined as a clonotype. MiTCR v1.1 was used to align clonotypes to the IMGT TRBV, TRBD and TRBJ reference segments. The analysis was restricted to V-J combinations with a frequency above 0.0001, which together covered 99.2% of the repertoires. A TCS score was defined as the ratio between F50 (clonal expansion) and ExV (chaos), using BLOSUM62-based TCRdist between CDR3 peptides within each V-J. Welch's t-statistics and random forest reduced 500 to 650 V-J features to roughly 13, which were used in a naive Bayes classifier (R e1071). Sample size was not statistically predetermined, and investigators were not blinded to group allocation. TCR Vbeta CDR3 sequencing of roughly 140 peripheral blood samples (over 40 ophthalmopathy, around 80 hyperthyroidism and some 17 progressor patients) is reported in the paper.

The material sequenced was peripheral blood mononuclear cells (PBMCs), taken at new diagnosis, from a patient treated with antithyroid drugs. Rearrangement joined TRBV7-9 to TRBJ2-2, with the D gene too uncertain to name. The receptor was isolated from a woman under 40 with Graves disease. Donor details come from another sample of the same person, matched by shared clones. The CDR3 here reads CASSLAPEGYTLLTPGELFF. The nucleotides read TGTGCCAGCAGCTTAGCTCCCGAAGGGTATACACTCCTAACCCCCGGGGAGCTGTTTTTT.